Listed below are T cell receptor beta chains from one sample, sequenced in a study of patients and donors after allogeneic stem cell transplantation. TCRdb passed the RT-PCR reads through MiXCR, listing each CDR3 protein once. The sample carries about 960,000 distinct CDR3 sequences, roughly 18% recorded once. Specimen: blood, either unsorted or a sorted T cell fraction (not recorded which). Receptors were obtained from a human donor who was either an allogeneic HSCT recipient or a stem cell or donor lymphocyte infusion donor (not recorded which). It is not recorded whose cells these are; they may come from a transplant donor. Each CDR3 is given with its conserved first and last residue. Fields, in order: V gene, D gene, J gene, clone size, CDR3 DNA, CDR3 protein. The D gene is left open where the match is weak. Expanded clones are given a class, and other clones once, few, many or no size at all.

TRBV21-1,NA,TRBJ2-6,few,TGTGCCAGCAGCAAAAGGGACTATCTCTTGCCTGGGGCCAACGTCCTGACTTTC,CASSKRDYLLPGANVLTF
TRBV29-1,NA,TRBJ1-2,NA,TGCAGCGTTAAGCGGGCTAACTATGGCTACACCTTC,CSVKRANYGYTF
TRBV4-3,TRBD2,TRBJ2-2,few,TGCGCCAGCAGCCTACAAACTAGCGGGGGGCCCACCGGGGAGCTGTTTTTT,CASSLQTSGGPTGELFF
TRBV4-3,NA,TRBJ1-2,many,TGCGCCAGCAGCCAAGATATGCTCTATGGCTACACCTTC,CASSQDMLYGYTF
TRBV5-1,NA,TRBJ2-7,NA,TGCGCCAGCAGCTTGAAGTGGGCATCAGGCGAGCAGTACTTC,CASSLKWASGEQYF
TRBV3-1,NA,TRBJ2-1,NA,TGTGCCAGCAGCCAGGAAACAGGTCCTTTAGCGAATGAGCAGTTCTTC,CASSQETGPLANEQFF
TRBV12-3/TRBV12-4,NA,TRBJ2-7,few,TGTGCCAGCAGTCCCGCTAGGTGGTACGAGCAGTACTTC,CASSPARWYEQYF
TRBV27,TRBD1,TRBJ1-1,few,TGTGCCAGCAGTTTTCTCCCCGGACAGGGTAAGAGCACTGAAGCTTTCTTT,CASSFLPGQGKSTEAFF
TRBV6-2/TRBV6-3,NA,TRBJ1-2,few,TGTGCCAGCCAGGGGTACGAGGGCTACACCTTC,CASQGYEGYTF
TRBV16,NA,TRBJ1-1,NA,TGTGCCAGCAGCCAATCACCCCAGTCCACTGAAGCTTTCTTT,CASSQSPQSTEAFF
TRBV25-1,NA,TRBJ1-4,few,TGTGCCAGCAGTGAACCGGGACCCTTGGAAAAACTGTTTTTT,CASSEPGPLEKLFF
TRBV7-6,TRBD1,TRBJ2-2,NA,TGTGCCAGCAGCCCCCAGACAGGGGGTGGCACCGGGGAGCTGTTTTTT,CASSPQTGGGTGELFF
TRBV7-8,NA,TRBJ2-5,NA,TGTGCCAGCAGCTTCAATGCAGCCCAAGAGACCCAGTACTTC,CASSFNAAQETQYF
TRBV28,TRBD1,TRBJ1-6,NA,TGTGCCAGCAGTTTATTGGGCGGAGACAGGGGTTATTCACCCCTCCACTTT,CASSLLGGDRGYSPLHF
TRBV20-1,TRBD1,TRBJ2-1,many,TGCAGTGCTAGAGATAGTAGGGGGGACAGGGCCTACAATGAGCAGTTCTTC,CSARDSRGDRAYNEQFF
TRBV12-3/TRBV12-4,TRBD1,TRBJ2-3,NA,TGTGCCAGCAGTTTAAGCTCCTTCCGGGACAGGGGGGCCTTAAGCACAGATACGCAGTATTTT,CASSLSSFRDRGALSTDTQYF
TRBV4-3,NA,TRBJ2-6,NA,TGCGCCAGCAGCCAAGAGCAAACTTTCTCTGGGGCCAACGTCCTGACTTTC,CASSQEQTFSGANVLTF
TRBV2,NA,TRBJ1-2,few,TGTGCCAGCAGTGATGGCGGCATTCTAAACTATGGCTACACCTTC,CASSDGGILNYGYTF
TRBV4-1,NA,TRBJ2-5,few,TGCGCCAGCAGCCAACCCAGGGGTAGTCGAGAGACCCAGTACTTC,CASSQPRGSRETQYF
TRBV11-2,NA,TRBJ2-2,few,TGTGCCAGCAGCTTGACCCGGGGAGGGGAGCTGTTTTTT,CASSLTRGGELFF
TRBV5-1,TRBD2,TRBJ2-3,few,TGCGCCAGCCGAAGACTAGCGGGAACCACAGATACGCAGTATTTT,CASRRLAGTTDTQYF
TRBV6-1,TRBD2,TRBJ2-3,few,TGTGCCAGCAGCCGACTGACCCTAGCGGGGGGGACCACAGATACGCAGTATTTT,CASSRLTLAGGTTDTQYF
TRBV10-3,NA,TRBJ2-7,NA,TGTGCCAGCGGGACCGACTTGTACGAGCAGTACTTC,CASGTDLYEQYF
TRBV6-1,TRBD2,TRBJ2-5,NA,TGTGCCAGCAGTGGGGGACTAGCGGGTCAAGAGACCCAGTACTTC,CASSGGLAGQETQYF
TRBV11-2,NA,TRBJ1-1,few,TGTGCCAGCAGCTATTTGAGGACGGAAGCTTTCTTT,CASSYLRTEAFF
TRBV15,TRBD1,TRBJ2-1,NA,TGTGCCACCAGCAGGCGGGACAGGGAAATCAATGAGCAGTTCTTC,CATSRRDREINEQFF
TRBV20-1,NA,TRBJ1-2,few,TGCAGTGCTAGAGCTTTAGACGTAAACTATGGCTACACCTTC,CSARALDVNYGYTF
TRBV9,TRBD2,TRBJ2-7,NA,TGTGCCAGCAGCGTAGGAAGCGGGGGGGCCTACTACGAGCAGTACTTC,CASSVGSGGAYYEQYF
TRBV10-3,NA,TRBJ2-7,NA,TGTGCCATACAGAGCGAATACTACGAGCAGTACTTC,CAIQSEYYEQYF
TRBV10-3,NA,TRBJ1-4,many,TGTGCCATCAGTGAGTTCGGGGAGGAAGAGGAAAAACTGTTTTTT,CAISEFGEEEEKLFF
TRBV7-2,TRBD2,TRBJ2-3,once,TGTGCCAGCAGCTTATCAGCGGGGGGGCACCCAGATACGCAGTATTTT,CASSLSAGGHPDTQYF
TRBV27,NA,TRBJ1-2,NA,TGTGCCAGCACCGCCACCGGGATAACTAACTATGGCTACACCTTC,CASTATGITNYGYTF
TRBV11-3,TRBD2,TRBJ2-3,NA,TGTGCCAGCAGCCTCCAGGTTGCGGGAGGACGCACAGATACGCAGTATTTT,CASSLQVAGGRTDTQYF
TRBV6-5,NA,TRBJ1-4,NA,TGTGCCAGCAGTTCGGTCTACTCAAGTGAAAAACTGTTTTTT,CASSSVYSSEKLFF
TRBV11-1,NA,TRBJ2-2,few,TGTGCCAGCAGCTTATGGGGGGCCCTTAACACCGGGGAGCTGTTTTTT,CASSLWGALNTGELFF
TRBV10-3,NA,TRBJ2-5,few,TGTGCCATCAGTGAGCGGGATCCCCGAGGGGAGACCCAGTACTTC,CAISERDPRGETQYF
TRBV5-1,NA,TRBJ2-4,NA,TGCGCCAGCAGCTTGGAGGGAGCAGCCAAAAACATTCAGTACTTC,CASSLEGAAKNIQYF
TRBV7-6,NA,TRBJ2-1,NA,TGTGCCAGCAGCTTACTCTCGAATGAGCAGCTCTTC,CASSLLSNEQLF
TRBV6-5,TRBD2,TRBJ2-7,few,TGTGCCAGCAGTTATGCTGGCGGGAGTAAGGACTACGAGCAGTACTTC,CASSYAGGSKDYEQYF
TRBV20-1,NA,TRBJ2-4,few,TGCAGTGCTTCCAACAGGTTACGCACAAACATTCAGTACTTC,CSASNRLRTNIQYF
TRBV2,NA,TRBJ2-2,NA,TGTGCCAGCATGGAAAACAACGGGGCCGGGGAGCTGTTTTTT,CASMENNGAGELFF
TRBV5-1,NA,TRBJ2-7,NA,TGCGCCAGCAGGTATTCCAAGGACGAGCAGTACTTC,CASRYSKDEQYF
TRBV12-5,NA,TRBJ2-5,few,TGTGCTAGTGGTTTCGGGACACAAGAGACCCAGTACTTC,CASGFGTQETQYF
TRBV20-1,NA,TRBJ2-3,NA,TGCAGTGCTTCCGGGAGAGAAACAGATACGCAGTATTTT,CSASGRETDTQYF
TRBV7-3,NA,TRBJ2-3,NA,TGTGCCAGCAGCCTTACTCCGGGACAAACCACAGATACGCAGTATTTT,CASSLTPGQTTDTQYF
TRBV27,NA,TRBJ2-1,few,TGTGCCAGCAGTTTAGGAGAGCGCAATGAGCAGTTCTTC,CASSLGERNEQFF
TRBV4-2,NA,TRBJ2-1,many,TGTGCCAGCAGCCAAGCCCGGAGCTCCTACAATGAGCAGTTCTTC,CASSQARSSYNEQFF
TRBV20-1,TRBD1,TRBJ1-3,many,TGCAGTGCTATACAGGGGGCCGCTGGAAACACCATATATTTT,CSAIQGAAGNTIYF
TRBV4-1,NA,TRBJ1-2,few,TGCGCCAGCAGCCCCGGGTGGGACTATGGCTACACCTTC,CASSPGWDYGYTF
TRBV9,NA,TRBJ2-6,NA,TGTGCCAGCAGCCGGGACCCGTCTGGGGCCAACGTCCTGACTTTC,CASSRDPSGANVLTF
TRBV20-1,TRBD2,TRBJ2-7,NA,TGCAGTGCTCCAAGGACTAGCGGGGGGGCCGGTACATACGAGCAGTACTTC,CSAPRTSGGAGTYEQYF